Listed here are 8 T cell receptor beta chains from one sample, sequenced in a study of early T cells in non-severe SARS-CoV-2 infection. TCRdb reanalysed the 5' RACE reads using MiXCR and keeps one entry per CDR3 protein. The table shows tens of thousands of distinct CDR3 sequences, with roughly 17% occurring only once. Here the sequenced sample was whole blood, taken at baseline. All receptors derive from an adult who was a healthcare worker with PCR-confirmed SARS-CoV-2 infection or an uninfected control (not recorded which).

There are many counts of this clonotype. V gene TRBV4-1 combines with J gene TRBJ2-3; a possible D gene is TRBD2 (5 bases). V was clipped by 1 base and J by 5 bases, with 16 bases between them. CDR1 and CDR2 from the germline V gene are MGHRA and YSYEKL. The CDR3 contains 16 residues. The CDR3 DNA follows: TGCGCCAGCAGCCAAGCCGCTCGGACGGGAAGAGATACGCAGTATTTT. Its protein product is CASSQAARTGRDTQYF.

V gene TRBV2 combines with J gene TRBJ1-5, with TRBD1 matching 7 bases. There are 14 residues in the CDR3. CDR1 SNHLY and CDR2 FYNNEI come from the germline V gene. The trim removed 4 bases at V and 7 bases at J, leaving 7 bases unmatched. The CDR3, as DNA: TGTGCCAGCAGTGGAGCGACAGGGATACAGCCCCAGCATTTT. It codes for CASSGATGIQPQHF.

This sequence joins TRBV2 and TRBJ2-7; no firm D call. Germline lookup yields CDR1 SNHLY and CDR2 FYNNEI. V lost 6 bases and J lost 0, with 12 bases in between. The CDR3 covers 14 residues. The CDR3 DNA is TGTGCCAGCAGCCCAGGACGGACCTCCTACGAGCAGTACTTC. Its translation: CASSPGRTSYEQYF.

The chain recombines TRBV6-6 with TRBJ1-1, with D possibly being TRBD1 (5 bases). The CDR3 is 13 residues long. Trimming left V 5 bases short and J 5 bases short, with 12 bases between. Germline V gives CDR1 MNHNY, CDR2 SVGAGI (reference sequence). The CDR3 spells CASSPQEGTEAFF. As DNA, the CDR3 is TGTGCCAGCAGTCCACAGGAGGGAACTGAAGCTTTCTTT.

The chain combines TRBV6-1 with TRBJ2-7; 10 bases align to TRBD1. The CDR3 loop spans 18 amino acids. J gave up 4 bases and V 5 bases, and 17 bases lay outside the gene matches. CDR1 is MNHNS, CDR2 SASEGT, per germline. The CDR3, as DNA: TGTGCCAGCAGTTGGGACAGGGGTTTTGACGGGATACTTTACGAGCAGTACTTC. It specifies CASSWDRGFDGILYEQYF.

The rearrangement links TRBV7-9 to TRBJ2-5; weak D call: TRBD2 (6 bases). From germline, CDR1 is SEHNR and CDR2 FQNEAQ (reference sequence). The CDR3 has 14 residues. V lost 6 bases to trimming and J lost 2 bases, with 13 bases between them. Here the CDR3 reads CASRTEGGQETQYF. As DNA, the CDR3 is TGTGCCAGCAGGACGGAGGGAGGACAAGAGACCCAGTACTTC.

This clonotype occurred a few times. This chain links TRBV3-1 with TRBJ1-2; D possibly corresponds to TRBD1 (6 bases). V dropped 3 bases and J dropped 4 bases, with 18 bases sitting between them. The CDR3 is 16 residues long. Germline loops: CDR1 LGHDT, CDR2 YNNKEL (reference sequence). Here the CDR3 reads CASSQLQGTLVYGYTF. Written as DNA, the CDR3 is TGTGCCAGCAGCCAGTTACAGGGAACCCTTGTCTATGGCTACACCTTC.

The CDR3, as DNA: TGTGCCAGCAGGGGAGCGGGAGCTGTGACGCAGTATTTT. Translated: CASRGAGAVTQYF. The chain employs TRBV2 and TRBJ2-3, with 8 bases fitting TRBD2. Looked up from germline, CDR1 is SNHLY and CDR2 is FYNNEI. This CDR3 has 13 amino acids. Trimming removed 6 bases from V and 9 bases from J; junction bases left unmatched: 8.